This entry lists 14 T cell receptor beta chains sequenced from one sample in a study of technical replicates of blood from four donors. The protocol was immunoSEQ multiplex PCR, while the TCRdb copy is restricted to in-frame clones and leaves out a portion. The sample shows roughly 80,000 clones, 90% to 95% of them seen only once. The sequenced sample was T cells isolated from PBMCs. The receptors derive from a human donor in good health.

The chain combines TRBV19 with TRBJ1-5; D is ambiguous. The CDR3 extends over 15 amino acids. The germline V and J ends were trimmed by 5 bases and 0 bases, with 11 bases remaining between them. Germline loops: CDR1 LNHDA, CDR2 SQIVND (reference sequence). CDR3 in amino acids: CASSRRENSNQPQHF. CDR3 sequence (DNA): TGTGCCAGTAGTCGCCGGGAAAATAGCAATCAGCCCCAGCATTTT.

The chain combines TRBV6-5 with TRBJ2-2, with 7 bases that match TRBD2. The V and J ends lost 8 bases and 6 bases, in that order; junction bases with no gene match: 9. The germline V gene encodes CDR1 MNHEY and CDR2 SVGAGI. This CDR3 has 14 residues. The CDR3 loop is CASRFGGRPGELFF. DNA of the CDR3: TGTGCCAGCCGGTTCGGCGGGAGACCCGGGGAGCTGTTTTTT.

The chain combines TRBV7-2 with TRBJ1-2; TRBD1 is a possible D gene (6 bases). Germline V lookup: CDR1 SGHTA, CDR2 FQGNSA. The CDR3 has 14 residues. V dropped 2 bases and J dropped 8 bases, with 15 bases sitting between them. The CDR3 DNA sequence: TGTGCCAGCAGCTTACAACCAGGGGCAGAGGGCTACACCTTC. Protein sequence: CASSLQPGAEGYTF.

CDR3 DNA: TGTGCAAGTCGCCAGGGGCCACAGGCCTATGGCTACACCTTC. Protein product: CASRQGPQAYGYTF. This chain links TRBV12-2 with TRBJ1-2; TRBD1 is taken as the D call from the table, unchecked against the DNA. TRBV12-2 corresponds to a pseudogene. The CDR3 runs to 14 residues.

The CDR3 coding sequence is TGTGCCAGCAGCCCTATGTACCAAGAGACCCAGTACTTC. Translated, it gives CASSPMYQETQYF. The chain couples TRBV9 to TRBJ2-5; no clear D. CDR1 and CDR2 (germline): SGDLS, YYNGEE. The CDR3 covers 13 residues. Trimming took 4 bases from V and 0 from J, leaving 7 bases between them.

V usage is TRBV5-1 and J usage is TRBJ2-7; D not resolved. CDR3 length: 11 amino acids. Between the trimmed V and J ends, which lost 4 bases and 0 bases, there was a span of 2 bases. CDR1 is SGHRS and CDR2 is YFSETQ in the germline V gene. CDR3 DNA sequence: TGCGCCAGCAGCCGCTCCTACGAGCAGTACTTC. It specifies CASSRSYEQYF.

V and J are TRBV7-3 and TRBJ2-3, with D perhaps matching TRBD1 (5 bases). CDR1 and CDR2 (germline): SGHTA, FQGTGA. The CDR3 has 16 residues. V gave up 3 bases and J gave up 1 base, with 14 bases separating them. As DNA, the CDR3 is TGTGCCAGCAGCTTGGGCAGGGCCTACGGCACAGATACGCAGTATTTT. Amino acid sequence: CASSLGRAYGTDTQYF.

The chain links TRBV9 to TRBJ1-3, with a tentative D call TRBD1 (6 bases). The CDR3 is made up of 16 amino acids. Germline V gene sequence: CDR1 SGDLS, CDR2 YYNGEE. Trimming took 2 bases from V and 0 from J, leaving 12 bases between them. The CDR3 region has the DNA TGTGCCAGCAGCGTGCCCACAGGGACCTCTGGAAACACCATATATTTT. Translating it yields CASSVPTGTSGNTIYF.

The J gene is TRBJ1-1, the V gene TRBV6-5; D gene unclear. The length of the CDR3 is 14 residues. Trimming removed 7 bases from V and 5 bases from J, with 17 bases in between. Germline loops: CDR1 MNHEY, CDR2 SVGAGI. Here the CDR3 reads CASTVGASGTEAFF. The CDR3 nucleotides are TGTGCCAGCACCGTGGGCGCAAGCGGTACTGAAGCTTTCTTT.

The CDR3 spells CASSPRGVYNEQFF. In DNA, the CDR3 is TGTGCCAGCAGCCCCCGGGGGGTCTACAATGAGCAGTTCTTC. V gene TRBV7-8 combines with J gene TRBJ2-1, with TRBD2 matching 7 bases. V was pared by 5 bases and J by 3 bases, with 4 bases of the junction left unmatched. Germline V gene lookup returns CDR1 SGHVS and CDR2 FQNEAQ. The CDR3 totals 14 residues.

This sequence joins TRBV9 and TRBJ2-5; 10 bases align to TRBD2. V lost 0 bases to trimming and J lost 5 bases; unmatched junction nucleotides: 7. CDR1 is SGDLS, CDR2 YYNGEE, per germline. The CDR3 loop spans 16 amino acids. CDR3 loop: CASSVGLAGVVETQYF. The DNA of the CDR3 is TGTGCCAGCAGCGTAGGTCTAGCGGGAGTAGTGGAGACCCAGTACTTC. Together with reference TRBV9 and TRBJ2-5, the CDR3 gives the full variable domain: DSGVTQTPKHLITATGQRVTLRCSPRSGDLSVYWYQQSLDQGLQFLIQYYNGEERAKGNILERFSAQQFPDLHSELNLSSLELGDSALYFCASSVGLAGVVETQYFGPGTRLLVL.

This chain connects TRBV6-6 to TRBJ2-7; D uncertain. Germline-derived CDR1 and CDR2 are MNHNY and SVGAGI (reference sequence). The V gene lost 5 bases and the J gene lost 3 bases, with 5 bases spanning the gap. CDR3 length: 11 amino acids. CDR3 region: CASSPYYEQYF. In DNA form, the CDR3 reads TGTGCCAGCAGTCCCTACTACGAGCAGTACTTC.

This clone was detected once. DNA of the CDR3: TGTGCCAGCAGTGAAGACAGAAGATTAACCTACGAGCAGTACTTC. It is translated as CASSEDRRLTYEQYF. This chain uses TRBV6-1 with TRBJ2-7; D is ambiguous. Germline-derived CDR1 and CDR2 are MNHNS and SASEGT. This CDR3 has 15 residues. The V end was cut by 1 base, the J end by 2 bases, with 12 bases between.

The rearrangement links TRBV27 to TRBJ1-2; D is perhaps TRBD1 (6 bases). V was cut by 2 bases and J by 5 bases, with 18 bases left in between. The germline CDR1 and CDR2 sequences are MNHEY and SMNVEV (reference sequence). The CDR3 spans 16 residues. The CDR3 loop is CASSLNWGHSRYGYTF. DNA for the CDR3: TGTGCCAGCAGTTTAAATTGGGGACATTCAAGGTATGGCTACACCTTC.